This TCR beta chain appears in the sequencing data of a study of cytotoxic CD8 clonotypes in ibrutinib-treated CLL. Generated by immunoSEQ multiplex PCR, the TCRdb table keeps only in-frame clones and is missing some. The profile shows 250,000 to 350,000 clones, around 77% of them singletons. This CDR3 spans 11 amino acids. The V end was cut by 4 bases, the J end by 5 bases, with 8 bases between. CDR1 SQVTM and CDR2 ANQGSEA come from the germline V gene. The TCR originated in a human donor with chronic lymphocytic leukemia. Specimen: PBMCs, collected at disease progression, from a patient treated with ibrutinib. The chain joins TRBV29-1 to TRBJ2-5; D is unclear. The CDR3 DNA sequence: TGCAGCGTTGCTCCGCGGGAGACCCAGTACTTC. This sequence encodes CSVAPRETQYF.